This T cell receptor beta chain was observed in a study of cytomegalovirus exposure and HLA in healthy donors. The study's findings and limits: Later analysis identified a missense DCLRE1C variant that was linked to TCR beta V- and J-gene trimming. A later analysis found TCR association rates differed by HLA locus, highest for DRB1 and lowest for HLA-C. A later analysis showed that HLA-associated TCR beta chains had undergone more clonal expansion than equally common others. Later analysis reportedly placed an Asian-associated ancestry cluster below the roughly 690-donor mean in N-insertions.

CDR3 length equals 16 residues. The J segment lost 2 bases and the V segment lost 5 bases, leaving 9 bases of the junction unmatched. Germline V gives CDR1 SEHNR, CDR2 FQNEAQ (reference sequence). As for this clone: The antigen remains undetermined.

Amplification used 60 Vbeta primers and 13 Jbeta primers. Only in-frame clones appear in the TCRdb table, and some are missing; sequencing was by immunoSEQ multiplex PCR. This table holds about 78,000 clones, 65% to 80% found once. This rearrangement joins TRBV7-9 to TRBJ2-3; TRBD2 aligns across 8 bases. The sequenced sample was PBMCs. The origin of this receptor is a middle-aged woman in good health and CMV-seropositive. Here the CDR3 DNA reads TGTGCCAGCAGCCACGTGGCTAGCGGGTACACAGATACGCAGTATTTT. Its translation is CASSHVASGYTDTQYF.